This T cell receptor (beta chain) appears in the sequencing data of a study of molecular identifiers for immune sequencing clone quantification. Overall study context: Sequencing covered four of five parts into which replicate RNA from approximately 20,000 or 100,000 naive CD8 cells was split.

TCRdb reprocessed the PCR reads via MiXCR and lists one record per CDR3 protein. The sample contains about half a million distinct CDR3 sequences, about a fifth of which appear only once. V was cut by 2 bases and J by 7 bases, with 18 bases left in between. This CDR3 comprises 15 residues. Germline V gives CDR1 SEHNR, CDR2 FQNEAQ (reference sequence). This clonotype was observed at least ten times. With RNA at 10%, 30% or 50%, naive CD8 libraries came from roughly 20,000 to 1,000,000 sorted cells. Isolation of naive CD8 T cells was achieved by sorting on a CD8+CD4-CCR7+CD45RA+ phenotype. The sequence was collected from a human donor in good health. Some libraries in this study had Jurkat cell RNA spiked in. The chain employs TRBV7-9 and TRBJ2-7; D perhaps matches TRBD2 (6 bases). The source material was naive CD8+ T cells from blood, with Jurkat cell RNA spiked in. Subset: FACS-sorted CD8+CD4-CCR7+CD45RA+ naive T cells. The CDR3 sequence: CASSLPNEPAGEQYF. The DNA of the CDR3 is TGTGCCAGCAGCTTACCGAACGAGCCCGCGGGGGAGCAGTACTTC.